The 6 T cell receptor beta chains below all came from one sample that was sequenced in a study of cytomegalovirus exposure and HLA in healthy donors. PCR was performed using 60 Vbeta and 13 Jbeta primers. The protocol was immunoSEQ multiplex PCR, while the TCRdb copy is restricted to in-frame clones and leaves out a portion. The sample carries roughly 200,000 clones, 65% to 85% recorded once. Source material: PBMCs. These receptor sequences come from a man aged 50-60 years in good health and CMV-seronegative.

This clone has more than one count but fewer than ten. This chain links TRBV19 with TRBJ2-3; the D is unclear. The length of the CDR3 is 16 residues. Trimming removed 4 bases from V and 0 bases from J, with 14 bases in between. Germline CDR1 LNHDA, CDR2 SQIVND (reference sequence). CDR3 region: CASSTQLTSSTDTQYF. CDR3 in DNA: TGTGCCAGTAGTACACAACTAACTTCTAGCACAGATACGCAGTATTTT. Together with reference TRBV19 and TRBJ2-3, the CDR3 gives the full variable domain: DGGITQSPKYLFRKEGQNVTLSCEQNLNHDAMYWYRQDPGQGLRLIYYSQIVNDFQKGDIAEGYSVSREKKESFPLTVTSAQKNPTAFYLCASSTQLTSSTDTQYFGPGTRLTVL.

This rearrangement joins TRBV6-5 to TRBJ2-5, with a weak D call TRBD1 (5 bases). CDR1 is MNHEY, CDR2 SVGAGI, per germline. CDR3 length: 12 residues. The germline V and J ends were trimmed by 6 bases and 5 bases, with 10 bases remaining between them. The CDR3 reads CASRRTWETQYF. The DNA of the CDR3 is TGTGCCAGCAGACGGACATGGGAGACCCAGTACTTC.

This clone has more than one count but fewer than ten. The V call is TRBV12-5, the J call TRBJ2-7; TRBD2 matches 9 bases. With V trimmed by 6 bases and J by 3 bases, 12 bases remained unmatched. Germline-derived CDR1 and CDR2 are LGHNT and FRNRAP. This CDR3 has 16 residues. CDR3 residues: CASGRNSGSGSYEQYF. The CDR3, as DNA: TGTGCTAGTGGCCGTAATAGCGGGAGTGGAAGCTACGAGCAGTACTTC. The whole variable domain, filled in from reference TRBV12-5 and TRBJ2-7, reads DARVTQTPRHKVTEMGQEVTMRCQPILGHNTVFWYRQTMMQGLELLAYFRNRAPLDDSGMPKDRFSAEMPDATLATLKIQPSEPRDSAVYFCASGRNSGSGSYEQYFGPGTRLTVT.

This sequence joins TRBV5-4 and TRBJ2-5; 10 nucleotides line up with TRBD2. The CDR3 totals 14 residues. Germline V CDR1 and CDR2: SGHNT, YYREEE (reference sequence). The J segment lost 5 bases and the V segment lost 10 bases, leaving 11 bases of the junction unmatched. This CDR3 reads CASHLAGVWETQYF. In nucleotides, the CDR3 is TGTGCCTCTCACCTAGCGGGAGTGTGGGAGACCCAGTACTTC.

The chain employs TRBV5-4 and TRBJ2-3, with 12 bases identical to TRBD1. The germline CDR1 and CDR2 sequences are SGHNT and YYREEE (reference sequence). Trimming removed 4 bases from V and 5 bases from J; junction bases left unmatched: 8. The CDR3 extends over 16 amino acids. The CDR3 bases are TGTGCCAGCAGCCAGGGGGGACAGGGGGCCGGAGATACGCAGTATTTT. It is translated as CASSQGGQGAGDTQYF.

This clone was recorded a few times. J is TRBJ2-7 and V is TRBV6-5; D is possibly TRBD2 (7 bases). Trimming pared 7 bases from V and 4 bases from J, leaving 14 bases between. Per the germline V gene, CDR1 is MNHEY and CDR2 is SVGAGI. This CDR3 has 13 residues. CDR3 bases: TGTGCCAGCACCAGGGGAGGGGAGTACGAGCAGTACTTC. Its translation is CASTRGGEYEQYF.